These T cell receptor beta chains were read from a single sample in a study of CD8+CD57+ T cells in acquired aplastic anemia. One entry per CDR3 protein results from TCRdb running MiXCR on the reads. Among about 190,000 distinct CDR3 sequences, roughly half were seen once, and the ten largest hold about a sixth. Material for sequencing was sorted CD4+, CD8+, or CD8+CD57+ T cells (not recorded which) from PBMCs. These receptor sequences come from a human donor in good health, serving as a control. CDR3s leave out the opening cysteine and the closing phenylalanine or tryptophan. Size is omitted from some rows. Given values are once, few, many or a class for expanded clones.

>TRBV7-2|-
ASSTDGTGSYEQY
>TRBV7-2|-
ASRNRGAGELF
>TRBV7-8|-
ASSPGSGETQY
>TRBV30|many
AWSVQSDSEAF
>TRBV2|many
ASSWGLHYEQY
>TRBV20-1|-
SARTQDRAALH
>TRBV7-3|-
ASSSNRGVNQPQH
>TRBV6-5|-
ASTNRQGYT
>TRBV7-2|-
ASSQTGAEGETQY
>TRBV24-1|-
ATSDSRRRDGIYNEQF
>TRBV28|many
ASSKGGSGNTIY